The 22 T cell receptor beta chains in this list originate from one sample, sequenced in a study of blood T cell repertoires in COVID-19. TCRdb keeps only in-frame clones here, not all; method: immunoSEQ multiplex PCR. Here the sample spans about 170,000 clones, about nine tenths being singletons. Input material: peripheral blood. The receptors originated from a man between 60 and 75 years old with acute or convalescent COVID-19.

The V call is TRBV18, the J call TRBJ2-4; 9 bases align to TRBD2. V trimming: 3 bases; J trimming: 4 bases; junction bases outside the gene matches: 10. This CDR3 has 17 residues. Germline V gene sequence: CDR1 KGHSH, CDR2 LQKENI. The CDR3: CASSPRGSGSVKNIQYF. The CDR3 nucleotides read TGTGCCAGCTCACCCCGGGGTAGCGGGAGTGTGAAAAACATTCAGTACTTC.

The V call is TRBV2, the J call TRBJ2-5; the match to TRBD2 covers 7 bases. Per germline, CDR1 SNHLY and CDR2 FYNNEI. V lost 5 bases, J lost 2 bases, and 8 bases stayed unmatched. The CDR3 covers 15 residues. CDR3 DNA: TGTGCCAGCAGTCAAGGGACTATAATACAAGAGACCCAGTACTTC. Its translation: CASSQGTIIQETQYF.

The V and J genes are TRBV27 and TRBJ2-1, with D perhaps matching TRBD2 (5 bases). The CDR3 runs to 16 residues. Trimming pared 7 bases from V and 0 bases from J, leaving 16 bases between. Germline V gene data show CDR1 as MNHEY and CDR2 as SMNVEV (reference sequence). The CDR3 region is CASTRRGLSSYNEQFF. The CDR3 nucleotides read TGTGCCAGCACCCGCAGAGGGCTCAGCTCCTACAATGAGCAGTTCTTC.

This clone was recorded once. The V call is TRBV9, the J call TRBJ1-6, with D hard to call. The CDR3 extends over 14 amino acids. Trimming pared 0 bases from V and 7 bases from J, leaving 8 bases between. Per the germline V gene, CDR1 is SGDLS and CDR2 is YYNGEE. CDR3 sequence reads: CASSVGQENSPLHF. CDR3 in DNA: TGTGCCAGCAGCGTAGGGCAGGAAAATTCACCCCTCCACTTT.

The CDR3 sequence is CASSGWEGLNEQFF. The CDR3 coding sequence is TGTGCCAGCAGCGGGTGGGAGGGCTTAAATGAGCAGTTCTTC. This chain links TRBV13 with TRBJ2-1, with TRBD2 identical over 7 bases. V trimming: 5 bases; J trimming: 7 bases; junction bases outside the gene matches: 8. This CDR3 is 14 amino acids long. The V gene's germline CDR1 is PRHDT and CDR2 FYEKMQ (reference sequence).

The J gene is TRBJ2-1, the V gene TRBV10-3; 12 nucleotides line up with TRBD2. V was pared by 6 bases and J by 8 bases, with 2 bases of the junction left unmatched. CDR1 and CDR2 (germline): ENHRY, SYGVKD. The CDR3 is 13 residues long. CDR3 sequence (DNA): TGTGCCATCAGGAGACTAGCGGGAGATGAGCAGTTCTTC. Translation: CAIRRLAGDEQFF.

This chain connects TRBV9 to TRBJ2-2; 12 bases line up with TRBD2. This CDR3 has 16 residues. The germline V gene encodes CDR1 SGDLS and CDR2 YYNGEE. Losses at the gene ends were 4 bases for V and 4 bases for J; bases not matched to a gene: 5. The CDR3 nucleotides read TGTGCCAGCAGCCTACTAGCGGGGGGAGGCACCGGGGAGCTGTTTTTT. Translating it yields CASSLLAGGGTGELFF.

This chain links TRBV6-6 with TRBJ1-3; 10 bases line up with TRBD1. V lost 5 bases and J lost 2; bases outside the gene matches: 9. CDR1 is MNHNY, CDR2 SVGAGI, per germline (reference sequence). The CDR3 extends over 17 amino acids. The CDR3 DNA is TGTGCCAGCAGTCCGACAATAGGGACAGGGGCTGGAAACACCATATATTTT. This gives the protein CASSPTIGTGAGNTIYF.

This sequence joins TRBV29-1 and TRBJ1-1, with a tentative D call TRBD1 (6 bases). V lost 0 bases to trimming and J lost 3 bases, with 23 bases between them. There are 18 residues in the CDR3. Germline assignment: CDR1 SQVTM and CDR2 ANQGSEA. CDR3 residues: CSVEDLSRGAWGHTEAFF. The CDR3 nucleotides read TGCAGCGTTGAAGATCTTTCGAGAGGAGCTTGGGGGCACACTGAAGCTTTCTTT. The variable domain in full, with the rest retrieved from reference TRBV29-1 and TRBJ1-1, is SAVISQKPSRDICQRGTSLTIQCQVDSQVTMMFWYRQQPGQSLTLIATANQGSEATYESGFVIDKFPISRPNLTFSTLTVSNMSPEDSSIYLCSVEDLSRGAWGHTEAFFGQGTRLTVV.

Turning to this clone: The same CDR3 also results from other DNA sequences found in this sample. The chain links TRBV9 to TRBJ2-1, with 8 bases identical to TRBD2. V was pared by 0 bases and J by 4 bases, with 3 bases of the junction left unmatched. Germline CDR1 SGDLS, CDR2 YYNGEE. The CDR3 consists of 15 residues. CDR3 in DNA: TGTGCCAGCAGCGTAGCGGGAGGGTCATACAATGAGCAGTTCTTC. The encoded protein is CASSVAGGSYNEQFF.

The chain couples TRBV5-5 to TRBJ2-5; 7 nucleotides agree with TRBD1. The V gene's germline CDR1 is SGHKS and CDR2 YYEKEE (reference sequence). The CDR3 is 15 residues long. Unmatched junction bases numbered 6, after V lost 4 bases and J lost 0 bases. The CDR3, as DNA: TGTGCCAGCAGCCCCGGACAGGCCTACCAAGAGACCCAGTACTTC. The encoded protein is CASSPGQAYQETQYF.

This clone was counted a single time. The chain has TRBV5-1 and TRBJ1-2; tentatively, D is TRBD1 (5 bases). The CDR3 has 14 residues. The germline CDR1 and CDR2 sequences are SGHRS and YFSETQ. Trimming pared 7 bases from V and 4 bases from J, leaving 17 bases between. This chain's CDR3 is CASGENRGGYGYTF. DNA of the CDR3: TGCGCCAGCGGGGAAAACCGGGGGGGCTATGGCTACACCTTC.

The chain has TRBV19 and TRBJ2-3; TRBD1 aligns across 7 bases. This CDR3 spans 14 amino acids. Germline-derived CDR1 and CDR2 are LNHDA and SQIVND (reference sequence). V lost 6 bases, J lost 2 bases, and 5 bases stayed unmatched. For the CDR3, the DNA is TGTGCCAGTAGAGGGACAGACAACACAGATACGCAGTATTTT. This encodes CASRGTDNTDTQYF.

J is TRBJ2-7 and V is TRBV7-9; D unresolved. This CDR3 contains 12 residues. V was pared by 5 bases and J by 5 bases, with 10 bases between. The germline gives CDR1 SEHNR, CDR2 FQNEAQ (reference sequence). CDR3 sequence reads: CASSTTVHEQYF. The CDR3 nucleotides are TGTGCCAGCAGCACCACAGTCCACGAGCAGTACTTC.

This clone was observed once. The chain recombines TRBV12-5 with TRBJ2-3; 10 bases align to TRBD2. Looked up from germline, CDR1 is LGHNT and CDR2 is FRNRAP. V trimming: 4 bases; J trimming: 2 bases; junction bases outside the gene matches: 9. The CDR3 sequence is 17 residues long. The CDR3 reads CASGSPSGGPNTDTQYF. The CDR3 region has the DNA TGTGCTAGTGGTTCCCCTAGCGGGGGACCAAACACAGATACGCAGTATTTT.

This chain links TRBV12-3 or TRBV12-4 with TRBJ2-7; tentatively, D is TRBD1 (6 bases). CDR3 size: 13 residues. V lost 6 bases and J lost 2, with 11 bases in between. In DNA, the CDR3 is TGTGCCAGCAGCCTCGGACAGCCCTACGAGCAGTACTTC. Amino acids: CASSLGQPYEQYF.

V gene TRBV6-5 combines with J gene TRBJ1-1; weak D call: TRBD1 (5 bases). In germline, CDR1 is MNHEY, CDR2 SVGAGI. Trimming took 4 bases from V and 4 from J, leaving 10 bases between them. The CDR3 is 13 residues long. CDR3 protein: CASSFEGVTEAFF. The CDR3 coding sequence is TGTGCCAGCAGTTTTGAAGGGGTCACTGAAGCTTTCTTT.

V usage is TRBV5-4 and J usage is TRBJ2-3; a possible D gene is TRBD1 (6 bases). The CDR3 has 15 amino acids. Germline-derived CDR1 and CDR2 are SGHNT and YYREEE (reference sequence). The V end was cut by 4 bases, the J end by 0 bases, with 12 bases between. The CDR3 reads CASSRGGGSTDTQYF. Written as DNA, the CDR3 is TGTGCCAGCAGCCGTGGGGGCGGCAGCACAGATACGCAGTATTTT. The complete variable domain, with remaining parts taken from reference TRBV5-4 and TRBJ2-3, reads ETGVTQSPTHLIKTRGQQVTLRCSSQSGHNTVSWYQQALGQGPQFIFQYYREEENGRGNFPPRFSGLQFPNYSSELNVNALELDDSALYLCASSRGGGSTDTQYFGPGTRLTVL.

The chain recombines TRBV7-9 with TRBJ2-3; D is uncertain. The CDR3 is 13 residues long. Germline CDR1 SEHNR, CDR2 FQNEAQ (reference sequence). The germline V and J ends were trimmed by 7 bases and 1 base, with 9 bases remaining between them. This chain's CDR3 is CASTAEGTDTQYF. The CDR3 DNA follows: TGTGCCAGCACCGCCGAGGGCACAGATACGCAGTATTTT.

The gene calls are TRBV30 and TRBJ1-2; unclear D gene. The germline V gene encodes CDR1 GTSNPN and CDR2 SVGIG (reference sequence). Between the trimmed V and J ends, which lost 0 bases and 4 bases, there was a span of 9 bases. The CDR3 extends over 13 amino acids. DNA for the CDR3: TGTGCCTGGAGTGTACCCGGGATCTATGGCTACACCTTC. Amino acid sequence: CAWSVPGIYGYTF.

The chain is built from TRBV24-1 and TRBJ2-3; TRBD1 might be the D (6 bases). V lost 5 bases, J lost 3 bases, and 14 bases lay in between. CDR1 and CDR2 from the germline V gene are KGHDR and SFDVKD. The CDR3 is made up of 15 amino acids. This CDR3 reads CATSGARGGTDTQYF. In DNA form, the CDR3 reads TGTGCCACCAGTGGGGCCAGGGGTGGGACAGATACGCAGTATTTT.

The V and J genes are TRBV11-1 and TRBJ2-7; tentatively, D is TRBD1 (6 bases). The CDR3 extends over 12 amino acids. V lost 4 bases to trimming and J lost 10 bases, with 14 bases between them. Germline V gene data show CDR1 as SGHAT and CDR2 as FQDESV (reference sequence). The CDR3 region has the DNA TGTGCCAGCAGCTATTACCAGGGGCCACAGTACGTC. It codes for CASSYYQGPQYV.